This T cell receptor beta chain was captured by sequencing in a study of beta chain features in type 1 diabetes. Study details: Healthy donors and patients had similar age, gender and cell yields. Regarding the study as a whole: Patients' naive, central memory and Treg TCRB repertoires seemed closer to one another than those of healthy donors.

Expressed TCRB transcripts got sequenced, as all isolated RNA was reverse transcribed. Reads from naive, central memory and regulatory T cell samples averaged approximately 3.4 million. The protocol was immunoSEQ multiplex PCR, while the TCRdb copy is restricted to in-frame clones and leaves out a portion. The table lists around 500,000 clones, roughly 31% of them singletons. V trimming: 5 bases; J trimming: 5 bases; junction bases outside the gene matches: 4. CDR3 length: 13 amino acids. Germline V gives CDR1 MNHEY, CDR2 SVGAGI. As to this clone: The antigen is unknown.

The V and J genes are TRBV6-5 and TRBJ2-5; 8 bases agree with TRBD1. Sequencing was performed on naive CD4+ T cells from blood. This clonotype was obtained from a man between 18 and 29 years old in good health. The CDR3 coding sequence is TGTGCCAGCAGTCCCAGGGGGCTTGAGACCCAGTACTTC. As protein: CASSPRGLETQYF.